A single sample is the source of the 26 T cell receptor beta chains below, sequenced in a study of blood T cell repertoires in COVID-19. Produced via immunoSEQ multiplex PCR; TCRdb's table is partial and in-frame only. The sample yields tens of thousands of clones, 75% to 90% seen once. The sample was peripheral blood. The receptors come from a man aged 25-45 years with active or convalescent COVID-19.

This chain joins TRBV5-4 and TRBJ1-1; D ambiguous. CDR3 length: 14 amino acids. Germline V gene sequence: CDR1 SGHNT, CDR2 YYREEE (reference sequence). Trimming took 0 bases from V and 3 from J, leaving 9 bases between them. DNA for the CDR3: TGTGCCAGCAGCTTGGGGCAGAGGGACACTGAAGCTTTCTTT. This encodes CASSLGQRDTEAFF. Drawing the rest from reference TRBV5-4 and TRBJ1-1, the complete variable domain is ETGVTQSPTHLIKTRGQQVTLRCSSQSGHNTVSWYQQALGQGPQFIFQYYREEENGRGNFPPRFSGLQFPNYSSELNVNALELDDSALYLCASSLGQRDTEAFFGQGTRLTVV.

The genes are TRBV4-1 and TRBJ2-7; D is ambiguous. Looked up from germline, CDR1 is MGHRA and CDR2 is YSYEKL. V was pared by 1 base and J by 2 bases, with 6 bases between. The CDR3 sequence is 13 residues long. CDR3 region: CASSQVTTYEQYF. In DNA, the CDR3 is TGCGCCAGCAGCCAAGTGACAACCTACGAGCAGTACTTC.

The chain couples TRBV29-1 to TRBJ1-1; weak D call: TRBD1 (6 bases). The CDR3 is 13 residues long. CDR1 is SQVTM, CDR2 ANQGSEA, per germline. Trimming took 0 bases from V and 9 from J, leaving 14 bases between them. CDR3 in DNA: TGCAGCGTTGAAGAGGGGGCAAAGGGCAAAGCTTTCTTT. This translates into CSVEEGAKGKAFF.

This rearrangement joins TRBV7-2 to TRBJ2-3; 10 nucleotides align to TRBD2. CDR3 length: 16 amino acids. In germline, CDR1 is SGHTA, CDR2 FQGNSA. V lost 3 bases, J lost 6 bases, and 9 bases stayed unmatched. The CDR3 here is CASSFYSGGRADTQYF. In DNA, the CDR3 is TGTGCCAGCAGCTTCTATAGCGGGGGGCGGGCCGATACGCAGTATTTT. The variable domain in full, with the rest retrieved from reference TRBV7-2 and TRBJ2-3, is GAGVSQSPSNKVTEKGKDVELRCDPISGHTALYWYRQSLGQGLEFLIYFQGNSAPDKSGLPSDRFSAERTGGSVSTLTIQRTQQEDSAVYLCASSFYSGGRADTQYFGPGTRLTVL.

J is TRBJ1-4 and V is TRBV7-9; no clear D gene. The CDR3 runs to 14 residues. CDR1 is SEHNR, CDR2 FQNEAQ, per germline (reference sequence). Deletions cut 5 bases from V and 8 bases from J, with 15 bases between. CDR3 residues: CASSPRELREKLFF. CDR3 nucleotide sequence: TGTGCCAGCAGCCCCCGGGAGTTAAGGGAAAAACTGTTTTTT.

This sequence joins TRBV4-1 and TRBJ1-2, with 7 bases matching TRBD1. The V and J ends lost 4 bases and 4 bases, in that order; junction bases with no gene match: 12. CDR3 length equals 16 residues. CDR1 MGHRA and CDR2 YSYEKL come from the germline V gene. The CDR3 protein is CASSPDHRGVGYGYTF. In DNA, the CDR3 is TGCGCCAGCAGCCCAGACCACAGGGGCGTCGGCTATGGCTACACCTTC.

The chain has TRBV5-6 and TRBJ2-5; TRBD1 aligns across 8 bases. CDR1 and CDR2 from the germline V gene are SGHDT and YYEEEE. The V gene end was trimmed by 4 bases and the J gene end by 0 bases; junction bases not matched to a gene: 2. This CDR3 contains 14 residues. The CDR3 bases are TGTGCCAGCAGCAGGGACAGGTACCAAGAGACCCAGTACTTC. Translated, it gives CASSRDRYQETQYF.

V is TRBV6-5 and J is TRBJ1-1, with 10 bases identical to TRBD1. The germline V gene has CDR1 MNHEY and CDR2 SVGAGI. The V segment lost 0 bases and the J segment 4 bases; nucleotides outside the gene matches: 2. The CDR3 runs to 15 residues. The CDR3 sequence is CASSYSWTGGTEAFF. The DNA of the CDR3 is TGTGCCAGCAGTTACTCGTGGACAGGGGGCACTGAAGCTTTCTTT.

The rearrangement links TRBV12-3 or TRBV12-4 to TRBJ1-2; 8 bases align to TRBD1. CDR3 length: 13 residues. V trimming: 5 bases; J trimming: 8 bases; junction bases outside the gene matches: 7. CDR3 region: CASSIWTGNGYTF. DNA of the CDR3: TGTGCCAGCAGTATATGGACAGGGAACGGCTACACCTTC.

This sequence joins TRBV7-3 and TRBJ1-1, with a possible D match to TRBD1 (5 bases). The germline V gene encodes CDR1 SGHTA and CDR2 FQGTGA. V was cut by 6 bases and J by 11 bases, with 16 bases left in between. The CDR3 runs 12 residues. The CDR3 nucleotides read TGTGCCAGCAGATCCCCCCAGGGAAAGGCTTTCTTT. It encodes CASRSPQGKAFF.

The CDR3 spells CASSVALYTEAFF. The CDR3 bases are TGTGCCAGCAGCGTAGCCCTTTACACTGAAGCTTTCTTT. The genes are TRBV9 and TRBJ1-1; no clear D. The CDR3 is 13 amino acids. Germline V gives CDR1 SGDLS, CDR2 YYNGEE. V was pared by 0 bases and J by 3 bases, with 6 bases between.

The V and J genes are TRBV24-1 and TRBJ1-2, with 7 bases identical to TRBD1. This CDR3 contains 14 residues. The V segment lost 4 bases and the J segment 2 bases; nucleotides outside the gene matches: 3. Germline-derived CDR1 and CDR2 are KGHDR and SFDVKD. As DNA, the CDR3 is TGTGCCACCAGTGACCCGGGACAGAACTATGGCTACACCTTC. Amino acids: CATSDPGQNYGYTF.

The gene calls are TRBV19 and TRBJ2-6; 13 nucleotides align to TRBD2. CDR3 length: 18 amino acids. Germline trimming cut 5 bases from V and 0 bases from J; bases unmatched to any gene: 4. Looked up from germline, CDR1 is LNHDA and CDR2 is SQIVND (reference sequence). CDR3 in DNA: TGTGCCAGTAGTCCTGGGACTAGCGGGAACTCTGGGGCCAACGTCCTGACTTTC. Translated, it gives CASSPGTSGNSGANVLTF.

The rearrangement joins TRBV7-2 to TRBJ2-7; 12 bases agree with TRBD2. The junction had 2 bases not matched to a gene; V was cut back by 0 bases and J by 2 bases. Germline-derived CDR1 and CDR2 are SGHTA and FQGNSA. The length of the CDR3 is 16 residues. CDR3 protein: CASSLARTSGTYEQYV. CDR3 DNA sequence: TGTGCCAGCAGCTTAGCGCGGACTAGCGGGACCTACGAGCAGTACGTC.

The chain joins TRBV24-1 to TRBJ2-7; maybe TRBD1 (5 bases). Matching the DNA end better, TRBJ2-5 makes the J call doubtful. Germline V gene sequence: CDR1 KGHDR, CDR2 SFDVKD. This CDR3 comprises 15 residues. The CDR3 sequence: CATSDPRQQPETQYF. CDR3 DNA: TGTGCCACCAGTGATCCCCGACAGCAGCCGGAGACCCAGTACTTC.

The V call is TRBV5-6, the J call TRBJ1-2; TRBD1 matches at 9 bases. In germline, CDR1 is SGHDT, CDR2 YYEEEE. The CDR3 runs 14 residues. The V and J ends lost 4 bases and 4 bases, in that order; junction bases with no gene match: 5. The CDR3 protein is CASSRDRVVYGYTF. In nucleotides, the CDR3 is TGTGCCAGCAGCCGGGACAGGGTGGTCTATGGCTACACCTTC.

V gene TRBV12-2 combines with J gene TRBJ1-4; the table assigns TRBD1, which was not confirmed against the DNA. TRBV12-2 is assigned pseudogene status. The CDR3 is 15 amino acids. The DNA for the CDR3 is TGTGCAAGTCCGTGTTCGGACAGTACTAATGAAAAACTGTTTTTT. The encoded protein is CASPCSDSTNEKLFF.

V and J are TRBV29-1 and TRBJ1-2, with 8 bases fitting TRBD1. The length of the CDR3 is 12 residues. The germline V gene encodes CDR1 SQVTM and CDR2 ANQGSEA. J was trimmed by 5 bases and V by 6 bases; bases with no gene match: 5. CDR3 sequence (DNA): TGCAGCGTGGACAGGGTAAATTATGGCTACACCTTC. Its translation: CSVDRVNYGYTF. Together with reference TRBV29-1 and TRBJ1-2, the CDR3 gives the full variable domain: SAVISQKPSRDICQRGTSLTIQCQVDSQVTMMFWYRQQPGQSLTLIATANQGSEATYESGFVIDKFPISRPNLTFSTLTVSNMSPEDSSIYLCSVDRVNYGYTFGSGTRLTVV.

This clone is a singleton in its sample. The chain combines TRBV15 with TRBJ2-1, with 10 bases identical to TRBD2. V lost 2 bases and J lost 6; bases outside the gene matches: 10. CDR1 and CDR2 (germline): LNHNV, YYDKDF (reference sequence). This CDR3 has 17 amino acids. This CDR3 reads CATSRSTPGLAVNEQFF. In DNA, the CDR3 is TGTGCCACCAGCAGATCGACCCCCGGACTAGCGGTCAATGAGCAGTTCTTC.

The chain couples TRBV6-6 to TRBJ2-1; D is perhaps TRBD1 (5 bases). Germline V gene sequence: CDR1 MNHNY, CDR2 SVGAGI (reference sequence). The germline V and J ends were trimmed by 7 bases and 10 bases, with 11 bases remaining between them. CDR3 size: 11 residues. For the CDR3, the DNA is TGTGCCAGCAACACGAAGGGGGAGCAGTTCTTC. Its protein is CASNTKGEQFF.

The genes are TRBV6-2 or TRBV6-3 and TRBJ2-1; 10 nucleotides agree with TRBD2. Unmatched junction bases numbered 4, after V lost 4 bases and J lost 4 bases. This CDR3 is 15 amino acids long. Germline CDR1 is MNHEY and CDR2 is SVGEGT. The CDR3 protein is CASSWKGLAYNEQFF. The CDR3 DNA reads TGTGCCAGCAGTTGGAAGGGACTAGCGTACAATGAGCAGTTCTTC.

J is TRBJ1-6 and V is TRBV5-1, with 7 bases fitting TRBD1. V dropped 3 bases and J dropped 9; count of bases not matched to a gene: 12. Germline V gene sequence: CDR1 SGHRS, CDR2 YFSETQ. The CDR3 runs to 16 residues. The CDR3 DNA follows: TGCGCCAGCAGCTCAGCGACAGGGTCAGCGGGTTCACCCCTCCACTTT. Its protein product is CASSSATGSAGSPLHF. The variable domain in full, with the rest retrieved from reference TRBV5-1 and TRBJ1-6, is KAGVTQTPRYLIKTRGQQVTLSCSPISGHRSVSWYQQTPGQGLQFLFEYFSETQRNKGNFPGRFSGRQFSNSRSEMNVSTLELGDSALYLCASSSATGSAGSPLHFGNGTRLTVT.

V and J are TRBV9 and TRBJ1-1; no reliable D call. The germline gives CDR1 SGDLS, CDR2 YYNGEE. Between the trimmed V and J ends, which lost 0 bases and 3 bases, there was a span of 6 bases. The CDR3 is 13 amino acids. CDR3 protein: CASSVGGHTEAFF. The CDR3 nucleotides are TGTGCCAGCAGCGTAGGTGGGCACACTGAAGCTTTCTTT.

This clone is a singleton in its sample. The CDR3 sequence is CASSYPGQGSNNEQFF. CDR3 DNA: TGTGCCAGCAGTTACCCCGGACAGGGCAGTAACAATGAGCAGTTCTTC. The chain joins TRBV6-2 or TRBV6-3 to TRBJ2-1; 8 bases are shared with TRBD1. In germline, CDR1 is MNHEY, CDR2 SVGEGT. With 2 bases clipped from V and 5 bases from J, the junction kept 8 bases outside the gene matches. This CDR3 region has 16 residues.

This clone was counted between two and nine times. The CDR3 protein is CASSYSPISGIYNEQFF. DNA for the CDR3: TGTGCCAGCAGTTACTCCCCAATTAGCGGGATCTACAATGAGCAGTTCTTC. The chain has TRBV6-2 or TRBV6-3 and TRBJ2-1; 8 bases are shared with TRBD2. The ends lost 0 bases at V and 3 bases at J; junction bases unmatched: 7. This CDR3 contains 17 residues. CDR1 and CDR2 (germline): MNHEY, SVGEGT.

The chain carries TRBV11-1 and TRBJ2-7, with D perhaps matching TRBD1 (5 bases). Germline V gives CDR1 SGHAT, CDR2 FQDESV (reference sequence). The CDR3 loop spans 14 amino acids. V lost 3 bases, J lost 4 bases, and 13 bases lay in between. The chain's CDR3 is CASSFDSRPYEQYF. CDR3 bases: TGTGCCAGCAGCTTCGACAGTCGGCCTTACGAGCAGTACTTC.